This T cell receptor beta chain was profiled in a study of T cell responses to AZD1222 COVID-19 vaccine. Study-wide findings and caveats: White British ancestry dominated among donors, who included more females, and clonal diversity was possibly underestimated. It was only a handful of AZD1222 recipients who were seropositive at baseline. Targeting of unmutated variant regions was reportedly seen in nearly half of spike-specific TCRs.

Trimming took 5 bases from V and 7 from J; bases not matched to a gene: 7. This CDR3 has 13 residues. CDR1 is SNHLY, CDR2 FYNNEI, per germline. Second-dose intervals of approximately 4 or approximately 12 weeks were pooled. Profiled with immunoSEQ multiplex PCR; TCRdb holds only in-frame clones, not every one. The sample includes roughly 120,000 clones, around 89% of them seen just once. As regards this clone: Its antigen is not known.

The clonotype originates from an adult who received the AZD1222 COVID-19 vaccine. The input for sequencing was peripheral blood, taken 28 days after the second AZD1222 dose. The rearrangement joins TRBV2 to TRBJ1-2; 7 nucleotides align to TRBD1. The DNA for the CDR3 is TGTGCCAGCAGTCAACAGGGGTCGGGTGGCTACACCTTC. Amino acid sequence: CASSQQGSGGYTF.